The 3 T cell receptor beta chains in this list originate from one sample, sequenced in a study of blood T cells in healthy people across ages. Sample-barcoded 5' priming and a J-beta primer mix drove a second PCR of roughly 6 to 12 cycles. TCRdb recomputed calls from the 5' RACE reads with MiXCR, one row per CDR3 protein. This table holds about 640,000 distinct CDR3 sequences, roughly 53% found once. Sequenced material: blood. Receptors originate from a man in his fifties or sixties in good health.

The chain combines TRBV12-3 or TRBV12-4 with TRBJ2-3; perhaps TRBD2 as D (7 bases). V lost 6 bases, J lost 0 bases, and 22 bases lay in between. This CDR3 has 18 residues. CDR3 bases: TGTGCCAGCAGCTTTGGGGGGCTGGCTAGCGGAAGCACAGATACGCAGTATTTT. This sequence encodes CASSFGGLASGSTDTQYF.

This clonotype appeared a few times. The rearrangement links TRBV24-1 to TRBJ2-5; D might be TRBD1 (5 bases). CDR1 and CDR2 (germline): KGHDR, SFDVKD. The CDR3 spans 13 residues. The V end lost 3 bases, the J end lost 5 bases, and 9 bases lay between the germline ends. The CDR3 DNA is TGTGCCACCAGTGATCCCCCAGGGGAGACCCAGTACTTC. Residues: CATSDPPGETQYF.

This clonotype was seen only a few times. The chain links TRBV7-9 to TRBJ1-2; possible D gene TRBD1, 5 bases. Between the trimmed V and J ends, which lost 5 bases and 1 base, there was a span of 11 bases. The V gene's germline CDR1 is SEHNR and CDR2 FQNEAQ (reference sequence). The CDR3 has 14 residues. CDR3: CASSPVGDNYGYTF. The CDR3 nucleotides read TGTGCCAGCAGCCCGGTAGGGGATAACTATGGCTACACCTTC.